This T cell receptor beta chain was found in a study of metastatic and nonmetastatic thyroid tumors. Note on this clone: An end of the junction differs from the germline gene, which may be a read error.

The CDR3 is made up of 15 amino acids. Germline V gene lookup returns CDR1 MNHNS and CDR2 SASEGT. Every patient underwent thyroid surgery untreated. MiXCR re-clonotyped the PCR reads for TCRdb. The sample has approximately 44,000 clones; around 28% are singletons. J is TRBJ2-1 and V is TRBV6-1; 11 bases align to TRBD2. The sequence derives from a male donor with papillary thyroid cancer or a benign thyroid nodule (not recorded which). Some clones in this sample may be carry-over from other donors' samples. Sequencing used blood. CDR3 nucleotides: TGTGCCAGCAGAGGACTAGCGGGTGCCTACAATGAGCAGTTATTC. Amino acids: CASRGLAGAYNEQLF.